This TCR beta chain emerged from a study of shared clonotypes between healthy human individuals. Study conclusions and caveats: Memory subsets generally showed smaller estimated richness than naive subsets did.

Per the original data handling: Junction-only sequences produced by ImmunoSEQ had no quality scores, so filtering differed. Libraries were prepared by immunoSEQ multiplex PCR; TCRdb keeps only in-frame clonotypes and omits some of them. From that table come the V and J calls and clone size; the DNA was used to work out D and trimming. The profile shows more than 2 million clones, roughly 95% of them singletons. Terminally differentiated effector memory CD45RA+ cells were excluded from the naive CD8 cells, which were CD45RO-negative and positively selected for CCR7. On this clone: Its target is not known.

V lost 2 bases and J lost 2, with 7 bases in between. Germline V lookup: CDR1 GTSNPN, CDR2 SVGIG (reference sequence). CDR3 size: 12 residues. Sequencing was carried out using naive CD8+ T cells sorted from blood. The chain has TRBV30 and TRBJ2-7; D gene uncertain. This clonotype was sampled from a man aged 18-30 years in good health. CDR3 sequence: CAWSPQAYEQYF. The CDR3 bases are TGTGCCTGGAGTCCCCAGGCCTACGAGCAGTACTTC.